This T cell receptor beta chain was profiled in a study of T-cell memory formation after mild COVID-19. TCRdb fed the 5' RACE reads into MiXCR, producing one record per CDR3 protein. The top ten clones hold roughly 3% of a sample with approximately 210,000 distinct CDR3 sequences, roughly a tenth of them seen once. The TCR sequence derives from a man aged 18 to 30 who had mild COVID-19 (a few samples of this study predate the infection). Cell type and time point are not known. The sequenced sample was PBMCs or a T cell subset sorted from them (not recorded which).

In nucleotides, the CDR3 is TGCGCCAGCAGCTTCCAGGGGCGCACCGGGGAGCTGTTTTTT. Protein: CASSFQGRTGELFF. The chain recombines TRBV5-1 with TRBJ2-2; the D gene is possibly TRBD1 (6 bases). The CDR3 sequence is 14 residues long. Germline assignment: CDR1 SGHRS and CDR2 YFSETQ. Trimming stripped 2 bases from V and 4 bases from J, with 9 bases between.